This TCR beta chain was sequenced in a study of cytomegalovirus exposure and HLA in healthy donors. Study outcomes and limitations: A later analysis found that most CMV-associated TCR beta chains appeared HLA-restricted. A prior analysis recorded that most TCR beta V segments were productive about 87% or about 30% of the time. The study recorded more than 150 TCR beta chains that were cytomegalovirus-associated.

Primers: 60 Vbeta forward and 13 Jbeta reverse. Only in-frame clones appear in the TCRdb table, and some are missing; sequencing was by immunoSEQ multiplex PCR. This table has roughly 160,000 clones, more than 80% appearing once. Turning to this clone: Its antigen remains unknown.

V was shortened by 7 bases and J by 3 bases, with 10 bases between the two germline ends. This CDR3 is built from 13 residues. CDR1 and CDR2 from the germline V gene are WSHSY and SAAADI. The receptor comes from a woman between 45 and 60 years old in good health and CMV-seronegative. Input material: PBMCs. The rearrangement joins TRBV10-2 to TRBJ2-1; D remains ambiguous. As DNA, the CDR3 is TGCGCCAGCACCGCGGAAATCTACAATGAGCAGTTCTTC. This encodes CASTAEIYNEQFF.